These 24 T cell receptor beta chains came from one sample sequenced in a study of blood T cell repertoires in COVID-19. Sequencing used immunoSEQ multiplex PCR; TCRdb keeps in-frame clones, though not all of them. In the table there are about 320,000 clones, 90% of which are singletons. The sequencing input was PBMCs or T cells enriched from blood (not recorded which). Every receptor here comes from a woman aged 25 to 39 who had been exposed to COVID-19.

The chain joins TRBV2 to TRBJ1-5, with no clear D. The CDR3 length is 13 residues. Germline CDR1 reads SNHLY; CDR2 reads FYNNEI. The V and J ends lost 5 bases and 5 bases respectively, with 10 bases between them. CDR3 amino acids: CASSRREHQPQHF. The CDR3 coding sequence is TGTGCCAGCAGTAGGAGGGAGCATCAGCCCCAGCATTTT.

This chain links TRBV5-5 with TRBJ2-3; TRBD2 is a possible D gene (7 bases). CDR1 is SGHKS and CDR2 is YYEKEE in the germline V gene (reference sequence). The V end lost 4 bases, the J end lost 2 bases, and 11 bases lay between the germline ends. The CDR3 extends over 14 amino acids. CDR3 sequence reads: CASSPRGATDTQYF. DNA of the CDR3: TGTGCCAGCAGCCCCCGGGGGGCCACAGATACGCAGTATTTT.

CDR3 bases: TGTGCCAGTAGTTCCGCGGACGAGCAGTACTTC. Its translation: CASSSADEQYF. The rearrangement links TRBV19 to TRBJ2-7; D call uncertain. The CDR3 consists of 11 residues. Germline V CDR1 and CDR2: LNHDA, SQIVND (reference sequence). Trimming removed 5 bases from V and 5 bases from J, with 7 bases in between.

V is TRBV27 and J is TRBJ1-1; TRBD1 matches at 7 bases. CDR3 length: 17 amino acids. J was trimmed by 5 bases and V by 6 bases; bases with no gene match: 18. Germline V gene data show CDR1 as MNHEY and CDR2 as SMNVEV (reference sequence). CDR3 nucleotide sequence: TGTGCCAGCAGCCAGAGACTCACAGGGGATCGGGGTACTGAAGCTTTCTTT. Translating gives CASSQRLTGDRGTEAFF.

The rearrangement joins TRBV7-9 to TRBJ1-1; D not resolved. Per the germline V gene, CDR1 is SEHNR and CDR2 is FQNEAQ (reference sequence). The CDR3 has 15 residues. V was cut by 0 bases and J by 1 base, with 9 bases left in between. The DNA for the CDR3 is TGTGCCAGCAGCTTAGCGGCGGCGGGGAACACTGAAGCTTTCTTT. This codes for CASSLAAAGNTEAFF.

V gene TRBV4-2 combines with J gene TRBJ2-1, with 10 bases fitting TRBD2. J gave up 4 bases and V 4 bases, and 7 bases lay outside the gene matches. This CDR3 contains 16 residues. The germline gives CDR1 LGHNA, CDR2 YNFKEQ. The CDR3 coding sequence is TGTGCCAGCAGCCCACAGCGGGGGGGCCAATACAATGAGCAGTTCTTC. It specifies CASSPQRGGQYNEQFF.

The V and J genes are TRBV9 and TRBJ2-3, with 10 bases fitting TRBD2. V shed 3 bases and J 2 bases; nucleotides not matched to a gene: 9. This CDR3 contains 17 residues. CDR1 and CDR2 (germline): SGDLS, YYNGEE. The CDR3 coding sequence is TGTGCCAGCAGCGCCCAGCTAGCGGGGGAAAACACAGATACGCAGTATTTT. Its translation: CASSAQLAGENTDTQYF.

This chain joins TRBV7-8 and TRBJ1-1; D might be TRBD1 (6 bases). V was shortened by 3 bases and J by 1 base, with 15 bases between the two germline ends. Germline V lookup: CDR1 SGHVS, CDR2 FQNEAQ. CDR3 size: 16 residues. CDR3 DNA sequence: TGTGCCAGCAGCTTCCCCCGGGGGGCAGGGAACACTGAAGCTTTCTTT. Translating gives CASSFPRGAGNTEAFF.

This chain links TRBV5-4 with TRBJ1-1; 7 bases match TRBD1. The CDR3 extends over 16 amino acids. Germline V gene data show CDR1 as SGHNT and CDR2 as YYREEE (reference sequence). The V and J ends lost 0 bases and 5 bases, in that order; junction bases with no gene match: 10. CDR3 sequence: CASSLARGGVETEAFF. CDR3 DNA sequence: TGTGCCAGCAGCTTGGCCAGAGGGGGCGTAGAGACTGAAGCTTTCTTT. The full variable domain, rest sourced from reference TRBV5-4 and TRBJ1-1, is ETGVTQSPTHLIKTRGQQVTLRCSSQSGHNTVSWYQQALGQGPQFIFQYYREEENGRGNFPPRFSGLQFPNYSSELNVNALELDDSALYLCASSLARGGVETEAFFGQGTRLTVV.

The rearrangement uses TRBV6-1 and TRBJ1-5, with D possibly matching TRBD1 (5 bases). V lost 0 bases, J lost 15 bases, and 12 bases lay in between. CDR3 length equals 12 residues. Germline values: CDR1 MNHNS, CDR2 SASEGT. The CDR3 DNA follows: TGTGCCAGCAGTGAAGCGCGGGGGACCGGGCATTTT. It specifies CASSEARGTGHF.

This clone was detected a few times. This chain uses TRBV2 with TRBJ2-7; possible D gene TRBD1, 6 bases. V dropped 3 bases and J dropped 0 bases, with 9 bases sitting between them. In germline, CDR1 is SNHLY, CDR2 FYNNEI. The CDR3 length is 14 residues. This CDR3 is CASSDGTPSYEQYF. CDR3 DNA: TGTGCCAGCAGTGATGGGACACCCTCCTACGAGCAGTACTTC.

The chain links TRBV11-2 to TRBJ1-3; D gene ambiguous. CDR1 and CDR2 (germline): SGHAT, FQNNGV. The CDR3 contains 15 residues. V dropped 3 bases and J dropped 4 bases, with 13 bases sitting between them. DNA of the CDR3: TGTGCCAGCAGCTTTATATATAGTGCGGGAAACACCATATATTTT. Encoded protein: CASSFIYSAGNTIYF.

This sequence joins TRBV29-1 and TRBJ1-2; D gene unclear. Trimming left V 5 bases short and J 8 bases short, with 12 bases between. Germline lookup yields CDR1 SQVTM and CDR2 ANQGSEA. This CDR3 is built from 11 residues. The CDR3 spells CSVRAEGGYTF. The DNA of the CDR3 is TGCAGCGTTAGGGCTGAGGGAGGCTACACCTTC.

The gene calls are TRBV3-1 (or the pseudogene TRBV3-2) and TRBJ1-2, with D tentatively TRBD1 (5 bases). The CDR3 is 15 amino acids. Germline V lookup: CDR1 LGHDT, CDR2 YNNKEL (reference sequence). Trimming pared 0 bases from V and 5 bases from J, leaving 13 bases between. The CDR3: CASSQEGLGGYGYTF. CDR3 DNA: TGTGCCAGCAGCCAAGAGGGCTTGGGGGGATATGGCTACACCTTC.

The chain couples TRBV5-4 to TRBJ1-5; 7 bases map to TRBD1. This CDR3 comprises 11 residues. V trimming: 4 bases; J trimming: 15 bases; junction bases outside the gene matches: 7. Germline loops: CDR1 SGHNT, CDR2 YYREEE (reference sequence). The CDR3 spells CASSRPRQGHF. The CDR3, as DNA: TGTGCCAGCAGCCGCCCCAGACAGGGGCATTTT.

The rearrangement joins TRBV6-6 to TRBJ1-2, with 7 bases aligning to TRBD1. V lost 5 bases, J lost 4 bases, and 4 bases stayed unmatched. The CDR3 is 13 residues long. Germline V gene data show CDR1 as MNHNY and CDR2 as SVGAGI (reference sequence). CDR3 residues: CASSPGTVYGYTF. The CDR3 bases are TGTGCCAGCAGTCCCGGGACAGTCTATGGCTACACCTTC.

The count of this clone is one. This chain joins TRBV21-1 and TRBJ2-1; TRBD2 was called by the table and not checked on the DNA. TRBV21-1 is tagged as a pseudogene. This CDR3 has 13 residues. The CDR3 DNA follows: TGTGCCAGCAGCCCTGGGAGTTACAATGAGCAGTTCTTC. Translation: CASSPGSYNEQFF.

J is TRBJ2-1 and V is TRBV18, with 7 positions matching TRBD2. The CDR3 runs 13 residues. V trimming: 3 bases; J trimming: 9 bases; junction bases outside the gene matches: 5. The germline gives CDR1 KGHSH, CDR2 LQKENI. As DNA, the CDR3 is TGTGCCAGCTCACCGCTACGCGGGGGTGAGCAGTTCTTC. Its translation: CASSPLRGGEQFF.

The chain couples TRBV24-1 to TRBJ1-2; D unclear. The CDR3 has 16 amino acids. The germline gives CDR1 KGHDR, CDR2 SFDVKD. The germline V and J ends were trimmed by 7 bases and 2 bases, with 19 bases remaining between them. CDR3 sequence: CATRVGGKPINYGYTF. As DNA, the CDR3 is TGTGCCACCAGAGTGGGCGGGAAGCCCATAAACTATGGCTACACCTTC.

This clone occurred once. The chain carries TRBV6-5 and TRBJ1-5, with D perhaps TRBD1 (5 bases). This CDR3 contains 14 residues. Per the germline V gene, CDR1 is MNHEY and CDR2 is SVGAGI. Trimming stripped 0 bases from V and 6 bases from J, with 9 bases between. The CDR3 here is CASSYSPRVQPQHF. CDR3 nucleotides: TGTGCCAGCAGTTACTCTCCCAGGGTTCAGCCCCAGCATTTT.

This sequence joins TRBV7-9 and TRBJ1-6; perhaps TRBD1 as D (5 bases). CDR1 SEHNR and CDR2 FQNEAQ come from the germline V gene (reference sequence). CDR3 length: 14 amino acids. V was trimmed by 4 bases and J by 14 bases, leaving 18 bases between them. The DNA of the CDR3 is TGTGCCAGCAGCTCCCCTGGGGCCCCCATGACCCTCCACTTT. It codes for CASSSPGAPMTLHF.

The CDR3 sequence is CASSPPDAGRKSSYEQYF. In nucleotides, the CDR3 is TGTGCCAGCTCACCACCGGACGCGGGACGGAAGAGCTCCTACGAGCAGTACTTC. The rearrangement joins TRBV18 to TRBJ2-7, with D possibly matching TRBD2 (6 bases). Germline CDR1 KGHSH, CDR2 LQKENI. The CDR3 runs 18 residues. The V and J ends lost 0 bases and 0 bases respectively, with 18 bases between them. Full variable domain (missing parts from reference TRBV18 and TRBJ2-7): NAGVMQNPRHLVRRRGQEARLRCSPMKGHSHVYWYRQLPEEGLKFMVYLQKENIIDESGMPKERFSAEFPKEGPSILRIQQVVRGDSAAYFCASSPPDAGRKSSYEQYFGPGTRLTVT.

The chain links TRBV4-2 to TRBJ2-1, with 13 positions matching TRBD2. Germline CDR1 LGHNA, CDR2 YNFKEQ. This CDR3 is 16 amino acids long. Trimming cost V 1 base and J 8 bases; bases outside gene matches: 5. The CDR3 coding sequence is TGTGCCAGCAGCCAAGCACTAGCGGGGGGGTCCGATGAGCAGTTCTTC. Translation gives CASSQALAGGSDEQFF.

The chain carries TRBV7-8 and TRBJ1-3; 7 positions agree with TRBD1. There are 16 residues in the CDR3. V shed 3 bases, J shed 3 bases, and the junction held 8 bases outside the gene matches. Per germline, CDR1 SGHVS and CDR2 FQNEAQ. CDR3 in DNA: TGTGCCAGCAGCTTGGGAACAGGGGCCGTTGGAAACACCATATATTTT. Translated, it gives CASSLGTGAVGNTIYF.